What follows are 26 T cell receptor beta chains derived from one specimen sequenced in a study of human T cells and chemical hapten exposure. TCRdb reprocessed the RACE reads with MiXCR, giving one entry per CDR3 protein. There are about 360,000 distinct CDR3 sequences in the sample; 6% to 8.5% occur only once, and about 8% lies in the top ten. Time point meaning: patch test 1, 2 weeks after DPC sensitization. The treatment here: therapeutic diphenylcyclopropenone sensitization with weekly scalp DPC. The sample in question was whole blood, obtained in connection with sensitization to the hapten diphenylcyclopropenone (DPC). The receptors were gathered from a woman aged 18-30 years with alopecia areata. Some clones in this sample may be carry-over from other donors' samples.

The V gene is TRBV27, the J gene TRBJ2-3; D perhaps matches TRBD2 (5 bases). The V gene's germline CDR1 is MNHEY and CDR2 SMNVEV (reference sequence). The CDR3 sequence is 13 residues long. The V gene lost 5 bases and the J gene lost 6 bases, with 12 bases spanning the gap. CDR3 amino acids: CASSVLTGDTQYF. The CDR3 region has the DNA TGTGCCAGCAGTGTGCTTACGGGGGATACGCAGTATTTT.

This clonotype was detected ten times or more. The V call is TRBV7-3, the J call TRBJ2-6; D is uncertain. The CDR3 consists of 16 residues. V was cut by 4 bases and J by 0 bases, with 10 bases left in between. Looked up from germline, CDR1 is SGHTA and CDR2 is FQGTGA. In DNA form, the CDR3 reads TGTGCCAGCAGCTCTCAACCTAACTCTGGGGCCAACGTCCTGACTTTC. As protein: CASSSQPNSGANVLTF.

This rearrangement joins TRBV4-3 to TRBJ1-5, with D uncertain. With 6 bases removed from V and 7 bases from J, the gap between germline ends came to 13 bases. Germline values: CDR1 LGHNA, CDR2 YSLEER. This CDR3 has 13 amino acids. As DNA, the CDR3 is TGCGCCAGCAGTATAACCGAGGGACAGCCCCAGCATTTT. Its protein product is CASSITEGQPQHF.

This sequence joins TRBV29-1 and TRBJ1-1, with D possibly matching TRBD1 (5 bases). The germline V gene encodes CDR1 SQVTM and CDR2 ANQGSEA. This CDR3 is 11 amino acids long. V was cut by 7 bases and J by 0 bases, with 6 bases left in between. The CDR3 spells CSAGLNTEAFF. The CDR3, as DNA: TGCAGCGCAGGGCTGAACACTGAAGCTTTCTTT.

This clonotype was seen a handful of times. This chain connects TRBV29-1 to TRBJ1-1; D might be TRBD1 (6 bases). Trimming pared 4 bases from V and 4 bases from J, leaving 10 bases between. CDR3 length: 12 amino acids. Germline CDR1 is SQVTM and CDR2 is ANQGSEA. The CDR3 sequence is CSVGRGVTEAFF. CDR3 bases: TGCAGCGTTGGCAGGGGAGTCACTGAAGCTTTCTTT.

This clonotype was picked up many times. The chain uses TRBV5-1 and TRBJ2-3; 11 bases align to TRBD2. V trimming: 4 bases; J trimming: 0 bases; junction bases outside the gene matches: 4. The germline CDR1 and CDR2 sequences are SGHRS and YFSETQ. This CDR3 spans 16 amino acids. CDR3 protein: CASSTGLAVSTDTQYF. DNA of the CDR3: TGCGCCAGCAGCACGGGACTAGCGGTGAGCACAGATACGCAGTATTTT.

The J gene is TRBJ2-4, the V gene TRBV12-3 or TRBV12-4; 10 nucleotides line up with TRBD1. The CDR3 extends over 19 amino acids. V dropped 6 bases and J dropped 1; count of bases not matched to a gene: 15. The DNA of the CDR3 is TGTGCCAGCAGCCCTAGACAGGGGGCTACTCTAGGGGCCAAAAACATTCAGTACTTC. Its protein is CASSPRQGATLGAKNIQYF.

In its sample, this clonotype was seen many times. V usage is TRBV7-2 and J usage is TRBJ1-4; D might be TRBD1 (6 bases). Trimming left V 3 bases short and J 5 bases short, with 10 bases between. The CDR3 runs 14 residues. Germline V gene sequence: CDR1 SGHTA, CDR2 FQGNSA. The CDR3 DNA follows: TGTGCCAGCAGCTTCGGACAGTTCAATGAAAAACTGTTTTTT. It encodes CASSFGQFNEKLFF.

The chain links TRBV6-2 or TRBV6-3 to TRBJ1-1; D not certain. V was pared by 6 bases and J by 7 bases, with 12 bases between. CDR1 is MNHEY and CDR2 is SVGEGT in the germline V gene. The CDR3 spans 12 residues. In DNA, the CDR3 is TGTGCCAGCAGCCGTTCTCAAGGTGAAGCTTTCTTT. This encodes CASSRSQGEAFF.

This clonotype has only a few counts. An end of the junction does not agree with germline; a read error may underlie this. This chain connects TRBV2 to TRBJ1-5, with D hard to call. CDR3 length: 12 residues. The V gene's germline CDR1 is SNHLY and CDR2 FYNNEI. DNA of the CDR3: TGTGCCAGCACGGGAACCGCCGGACCTTCGTATTTT. This sequence encodes CASTGTAGPSYF.

This clonotype was observed a handful of times. This sequence joins TRBV6-5 and TRBJ2-7; D possibly corresponds to TRBD2 (5 bases). Germline V lookup: CDR1 MNHEY, CDR2 SVGAGI. The V end was cut by 1 base, the J end by 6 bases, with 13 bases between. The CDR3 runs to 14 residues. CDR3 DNA sequence: TGTGCCAGCAGTTACTTCTCAGAGGGAAGCGAGCAGTACTTC. Its protein product is CASSYFSEGSEQYF.

This rearrangement joins TRBV10-3 to TRBJ1-1; a possible D gene is TRBD1 (5 bases). V lost 3 bases, J lost 0 bases, and 11 bases lay in between. The CDR3 contains 15 residues. The germline gives CDR1 ENHRY, CDR2 SYGVKD. CDR3 amino acids: CAISESGTMNTEAFF. As DNA, the CDR3 is TGTGCCATCAGTGAAAGTGGGACCATGAACACTGAAGCTTTCTTT.

The rearrangement joins TRBV20-1 to TRBJ2-7, with a possible D match to TRBD2 (6 bases). V lost 2 bases to trimming and J lost 3 bases, with 14 bases between them. In germline, CDR1 is DFQATT, CDR2 SNEGSKA (reference sequence). This CDR3 has 14 amino acids. CDR3 DNA sequence: TGCAGTGCTAGACATGCTGGGACTTTCTACGAGCAGTACTTC. Residues: CSARHAGTFYEQYF.

This clonotype was seen repeatedly, ten times or more. The chain joins TRBV14 to TRBJ1-1; no definite D call. Trimming took 3 bases from V and 0 from J, leaving 5 bases between them. The V gene's germline CDR1 is SGHDN and CDR2 FVKESK. The CDR3 runs to 13 residues. CDR3 sequence reads: CASSQSLNTEAFF. CDR3 DNA sequence: TGTGCCAGCAGCCAGAGTTTGAACACTGAAGCTTTCTTT.

The J gene is TRBJ1-2, the V gene TRBV6-6, with 7 nucleotides matching TRBD1. The CDR3 runs 13 residues. V lost 8 bases, J lost 1 base, and 4 bases stayed unmatched. Germline V gives CDR1 MNHNY, CDR2 SVGAGI (reference sequence). CDR3: CASHQGDNYGYTF. The CDR3 DNA is TGTGCCAGCCATCAGGGGGATAACTATGGCTACACCTTC.

CDR3 sequence: CASSPGQGVTTGANVLTF. The CDR3 region has the DNA TGTGCCAGCAGCCCGGGACAGGGGGTAACCACTGGGGCCAACGTCCTGACTTTC. The rearrangement links TRBV3-1 to TRBJ2-6; 11 positions match TRBD1. Germline V gene data show CDR1 as LGHDT and CDR2 as YNNKEL (reference sequence). V was pared by 4 bases and J by 2 bases, with 7 bases of the junction left unmatched. The CDR3 is 18 residues long.

This clonotype occurred a few times. J is TRBJ1-5 and V is TRBV29-1; weak D call: TRBD1 (6 bases). Germline V lookup: CDR1 SQVTM, CDR2 ANQGSEA. V lost 5 bases and J 5 bases, leaving 13 bases between the germline ends. The CDR3 totals 13 residues. The chain's CDR3 is CSVWGGADQPQHF. CDR3 nucleotides: TGCAGCGTTTGGGGGGGCGCGGATCAGCCCCAGCATTTT.

This clonotype was picked up many times. This chain uses TRBV6-2 or TRBV6-3 with TRBJ2-7; possible D gene TRBD2, 5 bases. V lost 2 bases and J 3 bases, leaving 5 bases between the germline ends. The CDR3 loop spans 12 amino acids. CDR1 and CDR2 (germline): MNHEY, SVGEGT. In nucleotides, the CDR3 is TGTGCCAGCAGTTACGAGGGCTACGAGCAGTACTTC. Translating gives CASSYEGYEQYF.

The V call is TRBV12-3 or TRBV12-4, the J call TRBJ1-6; 7 bases align to TRBD1. The length of the CDR3 is 14 residues. J lost 10 bases, V lost 7 bases, and 10 bases had no gene match. CDR3 nucleotides: TGTGCCAGCACCCCCGGACAGGTGAAATCACCCCTCCACTTT. This translates into CASTPGQVKSPLHF.

This rearrangement joins TRBV5-1 to TRBJ1-4; TRBD1 aligns across 9 bases. The junction had 5 bases not matched to a gene; V was cut back by 4 bases and J by 4 bases. Per the germline V gene, CDR1 is SGHRS and CDR2 is YFSETQ. This CDR3 contains 15 residues. The CDR3, as DNA: TGCGCCAGCAGCCTAACAGGGGGCGGTAATGAAAAACTGTTTTTT. Amino acids: CASSLTGGGNEKLFF.

This clonotype turned up a few times. The rearrangement uses TRBV20-1 and TRBJ2-7; D is ambiguous. V lost 5 bases and J lost 2, with 19 bases in between. Germline V gene lookup returns CDR1 DFQATT and CDR2 SNEGSKA (reference sequence). There are 15 residues in the CDR3. CDR3 in DNA: TGCAGTGCTGGGCCATCGACGAATCCGACCTACGAGCAGTACTTC. Encoded protein: CSAGPSTNPTYEQYF.

The table lists this clonotype with a few counts. The chain recombines TRBV7-2 with TRBJ2-5; TRBD1 is a possible D gene (6 bases). Germline assignment: CDR1 SGHTA and CDR2 FQGNSA. Trimming took off 2 bases at V and 1 base at J, with 11 bases between the two ends. This CDR3 spans 15 amino acids. The CDR3 loop is CASSLFGQTQETQYF. The CDR3 DNA follows: TGTGCCAGCAGCTTATTCGGACAGACCCAAGAGACCCAGTACTTC. The full variable domain, with the rest looked up from reference TRBV7-2 and TRBJ2-5, is GAGVSQSPSNKVTEKGKDVELRCDPISGHTALYWYRQSLGQGLEFLIYFQGNSAPDKSGLPSDRFSAERTGGSVSTLTIQRTQQEDSAVYLCASSLFGQTQETQYFGPGTRLLVL.

DNA for the CDR3: TGTGCTAGTGGATGGGGCTACGTCGAACAGCCCCAGCATTTT. Protein product: CASGWGYVEQPQHF. The chain is built from TRBV12-5 and TRBJ1-5; D may be TRBD1 (5 bases). V lost 6 bases and J lost 7, with 16 bases in between. CDR3 length equals 14 residues. The germline V gene has CDR1 LGHNT and CDR2 FRNRAP.

This clonotype came up a few times. The J gene is TRBJ2-1, the V gene TRBV18, with D hard to call. Trimming pared 0 bases from V and 9 bases from J, leaving 9 bases between. The CDR3 is 13 residues long. Germline V gene data show CDR1 as KGHSH and CDR2 as LQKENI. In DNA, the CDR3 is TGTGCCAGCTCACCACCTTCGGTGGGTGAGCAGTTCTTC. It encodes CASSPPSVGEQFF.

The chain employs TRBV12-3 or TRBV12-4 and TRBJ1-1, with a tentative D call TRBD1 (5 bases). The CDR3 loop spans 16 amino acids. Deletions cut 1 base from V and 4 bases from J, with 16 bases between. The CDR3 region has the DNA TGTGCCAGCAGTTTAGGGCCAGGGCCTATGGGCACTGAAGCTTTCTTT. It codes for CASSLGPGPMGTEAFF.

This clonotype showed up many times. The V call is TRBV12-3 or TRBV12-4, the J call TRBJ1-6, with unresolved D. Trimming removed 3 bases from V and 9 bases from J, with 9 bases in between. The CDR3 consists of 13 residues. The CDR3 DNA follows: TGTGCCAGCAGTTTCAGTGGGAGTTCACCCCTCCACTTT. Translating it yields CASSFSGSSPLHF.